The T cell receptor (beta chain) described here comes from a study of T cells in Graves' hyperthyroidism and ophthalmopathy (dated by TCRdb to between 2018 and 2021). A note on the overall study: TCR V-J signatures able to tell the groups apart were searched for in a discovery cohort of about a hundred patients, of whom over 40 had Graves' ophthalmopathy and under 65 had stable Graves' hyperthyroidism. In addition, the study compared T-cell repertoires in thyroid tissue and in blood from roughly six Graves' hyperthyroidism patients. TCR Vbeta CDR3 sequencing of some 140 peripheral blood samples (over 40 ophthalmopathy, about 74 hyperthyroidism and about 17 progressor patients) is reported in the paper. The roughly 91 discovery patients were randomly split 7:3 into training and test sets. An independent validation cohort of under 20 hyperthyroidism patients and approximately 16 patients who later progressed to ophthalmopathy tested prospective prediction of ophthalmopathy. After sampling, hyperthyroidism patients received methimazole starting at 30 mg daily, and ophthalmopathy patients received high-dose intravenous methylprednisolone. General conclusions and limits of the study: A model built on a 13 V-J signature distinguished ophthalmopathy from stable hyperthyroidism, reaching over 85% sensitivity and 81.08% specificity in cross-validation and 80%/75% in testing. In validation, the model predicted progression to ophthalmopathy with 55% to 71% sensitivity and 72% to 75% specificity, a median of around six months before onset. Sample size was not statistically predetermined, and investigators were not blinded to group allocation. Most expanded thyroid clonotypes (frequency above 0.001) were also detected in blood, suggesting blood repertoires may reflect thyroid immune responses.

The TCR beta CDR3 regions were amplified from the RNA transcripts. The first round of RT-PCR for the TCR CDR3 was performed with the HTBI primer set and the Qiagen OneStep RT-PCR kit. The libraries were constructed in a second round of multiplex PCR and then size-selected and purified. Libraries were sequenced paired-end with 100 bp reads on an Illumina HiSeq2000. On the study's bioinformatics: SOAPnuke was used to process the raw data, removing reads that contained adapters or uncalled bases, had a mean Phred below 15, or lacked an exact match to the constant primer or identifier. High-quality paired reads were merged using COPE v1.2.5, and each unique nucleotide sequence was defined as a clonotype. Clonotypes were aligned to IMGT TRBV, TRBD and TRBJ reference segments using MiTCR v1.1. The analysis included only V-J combinations with a frequency above 0.0001, which together covered more than 98% of the repertoires. A TCS score was defined as the ratio between F50 (clonal expansion) and ExV (chaos), using BLOSUM62-based TCRdist between CDR3 peptides within each V-J. Welch's t-statistics and random forest reduced roughly 530 V-J features to roughly 13, which were used in a naive Bayes classifier (R e1071). The similarity between thyroid and blood repertoires was quantified using the Morisita-Horn index. TCRdb handled the public reads itself, with Q25 trimming in fastp and clone calling in MiXCR, and kept productive beta chains. Rows are unified per CDR3 protein, each entry keeping the most common DNA and genes. These V and J calls rely on TCRdb rather than the paper's analysis. A total of more than 500,000 distinct CDR3 sequences appear in this sample, under 60% of them only once. Roughly 20% of the sample rests with the top ten.

Between the V and J ends, shortened by 6 bases and 5 bases respectively, the junction contains 19 bases. The CDR3 sequence holds 16 residues, the cysteine and phenylalanine included. Only the CDR3 DNA is retained, 48 bases long and in frame from the first base. With respect to this clonotype: What antigen it recognizes has not been identified. There are no base qualities to consult, and no much larger clone falls within one base.

The study excluded patients with uncontrolled infections, other autoimmune diseases, pregnancy or lactation. Diagnoses were established on the basis of clinical symptoms, serum thyroxine and TRAb, thyroid ultrasound, and orbital computed tomography. Trizol reagent was used to extract total RNA, and RNA quality was then checked on an Agilent 2100 Bioanalyzer. The receptor chain draws on TRBV12-3 or TRBV12-4 and TRBJ2-2, with the D call perhaps TRBD1 or TRBD2, each one matching 6 bases. This clonotype originated in an adult woman with Graves' disease, either hyperthyroidism or ophthalmopathy (not recorded which). Sequenced input: peripheral blood or thyroid tissue (not recorded which). The DNA sequence is TGTGCCAGCAGCCTCCTCGGGGGCCCGGGGACCGGGGAGCTGTTTTTT. Its translation reads: CASSLLGGPGTGELFF.